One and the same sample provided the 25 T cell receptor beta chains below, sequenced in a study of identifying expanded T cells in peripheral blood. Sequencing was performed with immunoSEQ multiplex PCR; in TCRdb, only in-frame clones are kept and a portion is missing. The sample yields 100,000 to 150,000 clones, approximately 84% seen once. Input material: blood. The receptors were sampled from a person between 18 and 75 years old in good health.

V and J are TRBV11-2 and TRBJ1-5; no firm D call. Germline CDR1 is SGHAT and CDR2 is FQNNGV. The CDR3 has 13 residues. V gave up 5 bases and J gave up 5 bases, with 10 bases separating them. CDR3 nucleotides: TGTGCCAGCAGCGCGGAACTGGATCAGCCCCAGCATTTT. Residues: CASSAELDQPQHF.

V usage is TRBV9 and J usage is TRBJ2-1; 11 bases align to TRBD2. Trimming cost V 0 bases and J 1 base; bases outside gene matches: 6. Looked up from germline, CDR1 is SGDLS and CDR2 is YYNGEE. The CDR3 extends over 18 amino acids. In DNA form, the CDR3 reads TGTGCCAGCAGCGTAGTAGCGGGGGGGCTGTCATCCTACAATGAGCAGTTCTTC. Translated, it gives CASSVVAGGLSSYNEQFF.

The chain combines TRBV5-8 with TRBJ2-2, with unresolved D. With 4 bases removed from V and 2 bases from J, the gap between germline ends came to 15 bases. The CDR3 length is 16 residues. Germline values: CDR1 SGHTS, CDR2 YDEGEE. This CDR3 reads CASSPPRWGNTGELFF. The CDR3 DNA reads TGTGCCAGCAGCCCACCAAGATGGGGTAACACCGGGGAGCTGTTTTTT.

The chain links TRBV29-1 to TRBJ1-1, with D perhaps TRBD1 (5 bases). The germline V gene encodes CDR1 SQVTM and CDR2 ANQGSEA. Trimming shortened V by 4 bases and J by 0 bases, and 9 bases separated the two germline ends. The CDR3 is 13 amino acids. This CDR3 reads CSVGAGLNTEAFF. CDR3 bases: TGCAGCGTTGGCGCAGGGTTGAACACTGAAGCTTTCTTT.

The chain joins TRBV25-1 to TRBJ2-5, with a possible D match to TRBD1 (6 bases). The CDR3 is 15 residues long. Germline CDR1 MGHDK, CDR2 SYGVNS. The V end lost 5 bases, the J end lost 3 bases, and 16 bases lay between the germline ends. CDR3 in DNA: TGTGCCAGCAGTTCGCCGGGACAAACAAAAGAGACCCAGTACTTC. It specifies CASSSPGQTKETQYF.

CDR3 nucleotides: TGTGCCAGCAGTTTTGGCCCCCGCAACTATGGCTACACCTTC. Its protein is CASSFGPRNYGYTF. The chain is built from TRBV7-3 and TRBJ1-2, with unresolved D. The CDR3 covers 14 residues. Looked up from germline, CDR1 is SGHTA and CDR2 is FQGTGA. V was trimmed by 6 bases and J by 2 bases, leaving 13 bases between them.

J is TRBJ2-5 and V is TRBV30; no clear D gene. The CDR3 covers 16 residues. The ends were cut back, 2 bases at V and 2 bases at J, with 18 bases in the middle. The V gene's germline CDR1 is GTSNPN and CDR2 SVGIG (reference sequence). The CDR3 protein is CAWSMGAQASQETQYF. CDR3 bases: TGTGCCTGGAGTATGGGTGCGCAGGCGTCACAAGAGACCCAGTACTTC. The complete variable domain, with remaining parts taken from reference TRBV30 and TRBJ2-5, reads SQTIHQWPATLVQPVGSPLSLECTVEGTSNPNLYWYRQAAGRGLQLLFYSVGIGQISSEVPQNLSASRPQDRQFILSSKKLLLSDSGFYLCAWSMGAQASQETQYFGPGTRLLVL.

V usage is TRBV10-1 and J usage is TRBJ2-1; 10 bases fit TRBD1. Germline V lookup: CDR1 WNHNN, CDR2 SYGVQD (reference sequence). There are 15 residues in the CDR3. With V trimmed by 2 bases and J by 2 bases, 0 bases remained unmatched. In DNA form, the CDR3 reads TGCGCCAGCAGTGAGGGACAGGGGGCCTACAATGAGCAGTTCTTC. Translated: CASSEGQGAYNEQFF.

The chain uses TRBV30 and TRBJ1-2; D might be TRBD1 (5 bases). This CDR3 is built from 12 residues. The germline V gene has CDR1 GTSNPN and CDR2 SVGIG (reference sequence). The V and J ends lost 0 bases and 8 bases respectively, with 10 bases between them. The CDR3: CAWSVGAQGYTF. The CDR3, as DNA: TGTGCCTGGAGTGTTGGGGCACAGGGCTACACCTTC.

CDR3 residues: CASSQDWGPYEQYF. In DNA, the CDR3 is TGCGCCAGCAGCCAAGATTGGGGCCCCTACGAGCAGTACTTC. The rearrangement links TRBV4-3 to TRBJ2-7, with D possibly being TRBD1 (5 bases). Germline V lookup: CDR1 LGHNA, CDR2 YSLEER. CDR3 size: 14 residues. V gave up 0 bases and J gave up 2 bases, with 8 bases separating them.

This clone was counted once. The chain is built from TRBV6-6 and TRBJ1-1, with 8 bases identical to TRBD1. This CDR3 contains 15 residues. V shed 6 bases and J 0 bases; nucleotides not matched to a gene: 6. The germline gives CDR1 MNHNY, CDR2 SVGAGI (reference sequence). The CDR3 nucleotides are TGTGCCAGCAGACCCTCGGGACAGGTGAACACTGAAGCTTTCTTT. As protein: CASRPSGQVNTEAFF.

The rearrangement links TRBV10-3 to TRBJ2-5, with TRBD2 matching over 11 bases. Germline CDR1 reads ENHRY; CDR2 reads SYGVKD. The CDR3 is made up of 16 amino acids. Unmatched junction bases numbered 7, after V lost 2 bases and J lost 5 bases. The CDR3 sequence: CAISEGASGGIETQYF. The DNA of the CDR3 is TGTGCCATCAGTGAGGGTGCTAGCGGGGGGATCGAGACCCAGTACTTC.

The CDR3: CASRTNTGELFF. Here the CDR3 DNA reads TGTGCCAGCAGGACAAACACCGGGGAGCTGTTTTTT. This sequence joins TRBV6-5 and TRBJ2-2; D call uncertain. Germline CDR1 and CDR2: MNHEY and SVGAGI. There are 12 residues in the CDR3. V was clipped by 6 bases and J by 2 bases, with 4 bases between them.

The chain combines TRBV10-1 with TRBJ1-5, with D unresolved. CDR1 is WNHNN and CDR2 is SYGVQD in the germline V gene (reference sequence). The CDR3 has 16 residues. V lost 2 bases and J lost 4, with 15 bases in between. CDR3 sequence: CASSEPEGVRNQPQHF. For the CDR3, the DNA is TGCGCCAGCAGTGAGCCGGAGGGCGTTCGAAATCAGCCCCAGCATTTT.

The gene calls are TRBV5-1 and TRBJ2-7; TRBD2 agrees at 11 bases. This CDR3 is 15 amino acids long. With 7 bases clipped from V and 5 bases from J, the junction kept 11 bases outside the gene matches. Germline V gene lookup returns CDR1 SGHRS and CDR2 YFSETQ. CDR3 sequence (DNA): TGCGCCAGCCAACTAGCGGGGGATAGTGGCGACGAGCAGTACTTC. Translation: CASQLAGDSGDEQYF.

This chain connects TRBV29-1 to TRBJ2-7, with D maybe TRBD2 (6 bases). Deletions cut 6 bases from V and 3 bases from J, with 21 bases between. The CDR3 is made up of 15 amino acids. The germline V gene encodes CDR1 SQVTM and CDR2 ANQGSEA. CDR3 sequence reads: CSVPSGGTGRYEQYF. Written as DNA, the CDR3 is TGCAGCGTCCCTTCAGGCGGGACGGGACGCTACGAGCAGTACTTC.

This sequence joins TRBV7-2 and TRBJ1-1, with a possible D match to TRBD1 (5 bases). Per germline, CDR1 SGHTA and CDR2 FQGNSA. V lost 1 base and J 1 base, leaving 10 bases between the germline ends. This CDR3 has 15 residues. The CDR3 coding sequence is TGTGCCAGCAGCTTAGTGGGCGGGGGGAACACTGAAGCTTTCTTT. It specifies CASSLVGGGNTEAFF. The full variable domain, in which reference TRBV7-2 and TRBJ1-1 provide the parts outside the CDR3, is GAGVSQSPSNKVTEKGKDVELRCDPISGHTALYWYRQSLGQGLEFLIYFQGNSAPDKSGLPSDRFSAERTGGSVSTLTIQRTQQEDSAVYLCASSLVGGGNTEAFFGQGTRLTVV.

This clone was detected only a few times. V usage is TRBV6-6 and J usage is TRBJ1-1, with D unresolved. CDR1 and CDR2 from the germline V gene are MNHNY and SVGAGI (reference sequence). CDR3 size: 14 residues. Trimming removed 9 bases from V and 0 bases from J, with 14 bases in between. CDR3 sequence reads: CASKRINMNTEAFF. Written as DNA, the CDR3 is TGTGCCAGTAAGAGGATTAACATGAACACTGAAGCTTTCTTT.

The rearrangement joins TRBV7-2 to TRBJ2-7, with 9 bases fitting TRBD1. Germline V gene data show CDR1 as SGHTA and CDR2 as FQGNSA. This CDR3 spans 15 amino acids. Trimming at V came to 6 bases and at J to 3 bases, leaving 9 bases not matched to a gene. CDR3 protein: CASREGWDRVYEQYF. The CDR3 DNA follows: TGTGCCAGCAGGGAGGGGTGGGACAGGGTCTACGAGCAGTACTTC.

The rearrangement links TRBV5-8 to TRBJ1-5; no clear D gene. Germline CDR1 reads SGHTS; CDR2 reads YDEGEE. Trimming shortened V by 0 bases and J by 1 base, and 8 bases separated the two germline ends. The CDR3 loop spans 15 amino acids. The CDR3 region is CASSLAGRSNQPQHF. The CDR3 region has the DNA TGTGCCAGCAGCTTGGCCGGGAGAAGCAATCAGCCCCAGCATTTT.

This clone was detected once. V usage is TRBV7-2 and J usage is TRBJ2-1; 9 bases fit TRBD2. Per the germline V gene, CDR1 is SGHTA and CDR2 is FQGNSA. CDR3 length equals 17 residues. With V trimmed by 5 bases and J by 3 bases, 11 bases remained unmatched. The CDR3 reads CASSPSLAGSYYNEQFF. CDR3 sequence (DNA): TGTGCCAGCAGCCCCAGCCTAGCGGGGTCTTACTACAATGAGCAGTTCTTC.

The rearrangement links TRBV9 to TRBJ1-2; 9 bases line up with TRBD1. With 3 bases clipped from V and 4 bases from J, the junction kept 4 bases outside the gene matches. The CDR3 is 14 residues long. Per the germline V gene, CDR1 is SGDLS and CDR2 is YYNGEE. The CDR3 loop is CASSGGQGFYGYTF. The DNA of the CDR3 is TGTGCCAGCAGCGGGGGACAGGGCTTCTATGGCTACACCTTC.

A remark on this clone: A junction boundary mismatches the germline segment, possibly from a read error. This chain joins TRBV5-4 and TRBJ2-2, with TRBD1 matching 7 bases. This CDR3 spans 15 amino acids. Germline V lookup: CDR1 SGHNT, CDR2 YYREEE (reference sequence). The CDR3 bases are TGTGCCAGCAGATTGGAACCGACAGGGTCCGGGGAGCTGTTTTTT. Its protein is CASRLEPTGSGELFF.

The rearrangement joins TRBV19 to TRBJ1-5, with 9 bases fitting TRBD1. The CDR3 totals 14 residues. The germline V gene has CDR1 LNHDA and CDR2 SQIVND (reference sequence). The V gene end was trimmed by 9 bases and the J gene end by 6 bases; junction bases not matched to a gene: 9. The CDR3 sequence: CASRDRVESQPQHF. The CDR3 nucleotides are TGTGCCAGCAGGGACAGGGTAGAAAGTCAGCCCCAGCATTTT.

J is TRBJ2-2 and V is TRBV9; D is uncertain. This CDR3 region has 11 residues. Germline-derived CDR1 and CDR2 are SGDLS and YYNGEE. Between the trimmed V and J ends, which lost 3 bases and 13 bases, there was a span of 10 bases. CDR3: CASSAGVSLFF. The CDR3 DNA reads TGTGCCAGCAGCGCAGGAGTCTCGCTGTTTTTT.